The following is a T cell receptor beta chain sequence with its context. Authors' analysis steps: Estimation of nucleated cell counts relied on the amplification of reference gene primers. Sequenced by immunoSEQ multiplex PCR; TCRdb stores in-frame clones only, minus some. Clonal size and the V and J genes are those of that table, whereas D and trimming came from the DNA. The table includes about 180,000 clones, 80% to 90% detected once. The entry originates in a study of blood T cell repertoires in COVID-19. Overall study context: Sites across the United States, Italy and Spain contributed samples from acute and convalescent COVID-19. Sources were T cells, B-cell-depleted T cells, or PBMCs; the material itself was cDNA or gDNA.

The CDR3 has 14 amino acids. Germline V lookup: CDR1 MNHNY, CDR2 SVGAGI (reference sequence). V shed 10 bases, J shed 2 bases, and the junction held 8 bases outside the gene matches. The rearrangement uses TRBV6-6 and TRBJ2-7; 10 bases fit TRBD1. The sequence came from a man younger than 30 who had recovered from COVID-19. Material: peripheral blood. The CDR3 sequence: CATLTGTGAYEQYF. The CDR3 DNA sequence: TGTGCCACCCTAACCGGGACAGGGGCCTACGAGCAGTACTTC.